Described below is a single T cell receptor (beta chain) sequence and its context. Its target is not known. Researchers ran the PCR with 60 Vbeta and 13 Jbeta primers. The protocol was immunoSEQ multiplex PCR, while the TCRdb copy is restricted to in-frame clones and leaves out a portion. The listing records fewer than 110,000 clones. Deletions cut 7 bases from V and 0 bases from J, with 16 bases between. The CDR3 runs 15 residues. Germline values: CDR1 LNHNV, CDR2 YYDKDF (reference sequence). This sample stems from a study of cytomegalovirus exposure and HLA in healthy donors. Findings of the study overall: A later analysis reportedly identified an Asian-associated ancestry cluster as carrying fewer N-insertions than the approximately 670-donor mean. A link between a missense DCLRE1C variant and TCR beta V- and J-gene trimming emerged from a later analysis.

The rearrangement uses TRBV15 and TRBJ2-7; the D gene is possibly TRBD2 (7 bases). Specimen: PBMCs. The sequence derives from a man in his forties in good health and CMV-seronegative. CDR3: CATTSGQSSSYEQYF. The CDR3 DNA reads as TGTGCCACCACTAGCGGACAGAGCAGCTCCTACGAGCAGTACTTC.